The 26 T cell receptor beta chains below were found in one sample sequenced in a study of cytomegalovirus exposure and HLA in healthy donors. The PCR made use of 60 Vbeta and 13 Jbeta primers. The protocol was immunoSEQ multiplex PCR, while the TCRdb copy is restricted to in-frame clones and leaves out a portion. Of some 67,000 clones listed, roughly 80% are singletons. Material: PBMCs. These TCRs come from a man in his sixties in good health and CMV-seropositive.

V is TRBV15 and J is TRBJ1-4; TRBD1 is a possible D gene (6 bases). V shed 5 bases and J shed 5 bases, with 12 bases lying between them. This CDR3 has 14 amino acids. Germline assignment: CDR1 LNHNV and CDR2 YYDKDF (reference sequence). As DNA, the CDR3 is TGTGCCACCAGCGAGGACAGTCGGAATGAAAAACTGTTTTTT. Amino acids: CATSEDSRNEKLFF.

The chain has TRBV19 and TRBJ1-1, with D perhaps matching TRBD1 (5 bases). Germline CDR1 LNHDA, CDR2 SQIVND (reference sequence). Deletions cut 9 bases from V and 3 bases from J, with 20 bases between. The CDR3 runs 15 residues. CDR3 coding DNA: TGTGCCAGCCATGCCGGGACTCTCAGAGACACTGAAGCTTTCTTT. The encoded protein is CASHAGTLRDTEAFF.

This chain joins TRBV7-6 and TRBJ2-2; 8 bases line up with TRBD2. Losses at the gene ends were 5 bases for V and 6 bases for J; bases not matched to a gene: 5. In germline, CDR1 is SGHVS, CDR2 FNYEAQ. This CDR3 contains 14 residues. In DNA, the CDR3 is TGTGCCAGCAGCCTTAGCGGGGCCCCCGGGGAGCTGTTTTTT. Translated, it gives CASSLSGAPGELFF.

The gene calls are TRBV5-1 and TRBJ2-5; TRBD2 matches 14 bases. Trimming removed 4 bases from V and 4 bases from J; junction bases left unmatched: 6. Germline CDR1 and CDR2: SGHRS and YFSETQ. The CDR3 is 16 amino acids. CDR3 DNA: TGCGCCAGCAGCGAGGGACTAGCGGGAGTTTTAGAGACCCAGTACTTC. Translated: CASSEGLAGVLETQYF.

The CDR3 is CASSQGPREQYF. In nucleotides, the CDR3 is TGTGCCAGCAGCCAGGGTCCCCGCGAGCAGTACTTC. J is TRBJ2-7 and V is TRBV11-2, with D perhaps TRBD1 (5 bases). V was trimmed by 5 bases and J by 6 bases, leaving 11 bases between them. The germline V gene has CDR1 SGHAT and CDR2 FQNNGV. The CDR3 is made up of 12 amino acids.

The count of this clone is one. The V and J genes are TRBV11-3 and TRBJ1-2; TRBD1 matches 7 bases. Trimming at V came to 5 bases and at J to 4 bases, leaving 7 bases not matched to a gene. The CDR3 covers 14 residues. Germline lookup yields CDR1 SGHNT and CDR2 YENEEA. The CDR3 DNA reads as TGTGCCAGCAGCACCCAGACAGGGAGCTATGGCTACACCTTC. This codes for CASSTQTGSYGYTF.

This clone has only a few counts. This sequence joins TRBV27 and TRBJ2-7, with TRBD1 matching 9 bases. The CDR3 is 16 amino acids. Losses at the gene ends were 3 bases for V and 4 bases for J; bases not matched to a gene: 10. The germline CDR1 and CDR2 sequences are MNHEY and SMNVEV (reference sequence). Here the CDR3 reads CASSFYDGTGSYEQYF. The DNA for the CDR3 is TGTGCCAGCAGTTTCTATGACGGGACAGGGTCATACGAGCAGTACTTC.

The V gene is TRBV28, the J gene TRBJ2-3, with 7 bases fitting TRBD2. Trimming at V came to 3 bases and at J to 4 bases, leaving 4 bases not matched to a gene. Germline lookup yields CDR1 MDHEN and CDR2 SYDVKM. This CDR3 has 14 residues. The CDR3 coding sequence is TGTGCCAGCAGTTTGGGGGGAGGGGCAGATACGCAGTATTTT. Translated: CASSLGGGADTQYF.

Notes on this clone: The junction and the germline gene differ at one end; a read error may be behind it. Other DNA sequences in the sample encode the same CDR3. The CDR3 DNA is TGTGCTAGCAGCCCCCCAGGCGGGACGCAGTTCTTC. It encodes CASSPPGGTQFF. V and J are TRBV6-5 and TRBJ2-1, with TRBD2 as a possible D gene (6 bases). CDR1 MNHEY and CDR2 SVGAGI come from the germline V gene. The CDR3 runs to 12 residues.

This chain links TRBV10-3 with TRBJ2-1; tentatively, D is TRBD1 (6 bases). The germline V gene encodes CDR1 ENHRY and CDR2 SYGVKD. V lost 3 bases and J 9 bases, leaving 18 bases between the germline ends. The CDR3 loop spans 15 amino acids. In DNA form, the CDR3 reads TGTGCCATCAGTGATAGGGTGAAGGGGGTCAGTGAGCAGTTCTTC. Residues: CAISDRVKGVSEQFF.

This chain uses TRBV7-9 with TRBJ2-1, with a possible D match to TRBD2 (5 bases). Germline V lookup: CDR1 SEHNR, CDR2 FQNEAQ (reference sequence). This CDR3 comprises 15 residues. The V end was cut by 0 bases, the J end by 4 bases, with 10 bases between. CDR3 in DNA: TGTGCCAGCAGCTTAGCGCAAGGGAGATACAATGAGCAGTTCTTC. Translated, it gives CASSLAQGRYNEQFF.

As to this clone: One end of the junction fails to match germline, which may point to a read error. This CDR3 reads CASSLGSAGLGQYF. DNA of the CDR3: TGTGCCAGCAGCTTGGGGAGTGCCGGACTGGGGCAGTACTTC. The chain is built from TRBV5-1 and TRBJ2-7; D may be TRBD2 (5 bases). Looked up from germline, CDR1 is SGHRS and CDR2 is YFSETQ. CDR3 length equals 14 residues. Full variable domain (outside the CDR3, taken from reference TRBV5-1 and TRBJ2-7): KAGVTQTPRYLIKTRGQQVTLSCSPISGHRSVSWYQQTPGQGLQFLFEYFSETQRNKGNFPGRFSGRQFSNSRSEMNVSTLELGDSALYLCASSLGSAGLGQYFGPGTRLTVT.

This clone was found once. The chain is built from TRBV5-4 and TRBJ1-1; D may be TRBD1 (6 bases). Germline V gene data show CDR1 as SGHNT and CDR2 as YYREEE (reference sequence). CDR3 length: 14 amino acids. Trimming shortened V by 2 bases and J by 0 bases, and 8 bases separated the two germline ends. The CDR3 DNA reads as TGTGCCAGCAGCTTCGGACAGCTGAACACTGAAGCTTTCTTT. The encoded protein is CASSFGQLNTEAFF.

The CDR3 region has the DNA TGCGCCAGCAGCTACGAGGGAGGGCGTTCTGGGGCCAACGTCCTGACTTTC. Translated: CASSYEGGRSGANVLTF. The chain recombines TRBV4-1 with TRBJ2-6; TRBD2 matches at 7 bases. Germline CDR1 reads MGHRA; CDR2 reads YSYEKL. The trim removed 5 bases at V and 1 base at J, leaving 8 bases unmatched. The length of the CDR3 is 17 residues.

This chain uses TRBV6-1 with TRBJ2-2; TRBD2 matches 7 bases. Per germline, CDR1 MNHNS and CDR2 SASEGT. V was pared by 4 bases and J by 4 bases, with 9 bases of the junction left unmatched. This CDR3 region has 16 residues. The CDR3 loop reads CASSAVGGGVTGELFF. The CDR3 DNA sequence: TGTGCCAGCAGTGCCGTGGGGGGAGGGGTCACCGGGGAGCTGTTTTTT.

The chain couples TRBV13 to TRBJ2-7; possible D gene TRBD2, 5 bases. Deletions cut 3 bases from V and 3 bases from J, with 6 bases between. Germline V gene data show CDR1 as PRHDT and CDR2 as FYEKMQ (reference sequence). The CDR3 is made up of 12 amino acids. For the CDR3, the DNA is TGTGCCAGCAGCTTCCGGGGCTACGAGCAGTACTTC. Translating gives CASSFRGYEQYF. The variable domain in full, completed from reference TRBV13 and TRBJ2-7, reads AAGVIQSPRHLIKEKRETATLKCYPIPRHDTVYWYQQGPGQDPQFLISFYEKMQSDKGSIPDRFSAQQFSDYHSELNMSSLELGDSALYFCASSFRGYEQYFGPGTRLTVT.

The chain couples TRBV4-1 to TRBJ2-7; TRBD1 matches at 10 bases. Looked up from germline, CDR1 is MGHRA and CDR2 is YSYEKL. The CDR3 totals 16 residues. The trim removed 0 bases at V and 2 bases at J, leaving 4 bases unmatched. The CDR3 spells CASSQDPGTGAYEQYF. The CDR3 nucleotides read TGCGCCAGCAGCCAAGACCCCGGGACAGGGGCCTACGAGCAGTACTTC.

J is TRBJ2-3 and V is TRBV5-1; TRBD1 matches 8 bases. This CDR3 contains 14 residues. In germline, CDR1 is SGHRS, CDR2 YFSETQ. The V and J ends lost 3 bases and 5 bases, in that order; junction bases with no gene match: 5. The DNA of the CDR3 is TGCGCCAGCAGCTCCGGACAGGGCGGAGATACGCAGTATTTT. Translating it yields CASSSGQGGDTQYF.

This clone appeared a few times. The rearrangement uses TRBV7-9 and TRBJ2-4; TRBD2 is a possible D gene (5 bases). The CDR3 covers 19 residues. V was clipped by 1 base and J by 1 base, with 20 bases between them. Germline assignment: CDR1 SEHNR and CDR2 FQNEAQ (reference sequence). The DNA of the CDR3 is TGTGCCAGCAGCTTAGTTGTAGATGGGGATTGGAGGGCCAAAAACATTCAGTACTTC. Translated, it gives CASSLVVDGDWRAKNIQYF.

The chain combines TRBV7-2 with TRBJ1-4; unclear D gene. Trimming took off 0 bases at V and 4 bases at J, with 9 bases between the two ends. Per the germline V gene, CDR1 is SGHTA and CDR2 is FQGNSA. The CDR3 sequence is 15 residues long. The CDR3 loop reads CASSLAAGGNEKLFF. CDR3 coding DNA: TGTGCCAGCAGCTTAGCAGCTGGTGGTAATGAAAAACTGTTTTTT.

The V gene is TRBV5-1, the J gene TRBJ1-1, with 7 bases identical to TRBD1. CDR3 length: 14 residues. Germline V lookup: CDR1 SGHRS, CDR2 YFSETQ. Losses at the gene ends were 3 bases for V and 1 base for J; bases not matched to a gene: 3. The CDR3: CASSSSGGNTEAFF. The DNA of the CDR3 is TGCGCCAGCAGCTCTTCAGGGGGGAACACTGAAGCTTTCTTT.

The chain couples TRBV5-6 to TRBJ1-1, with D tentatively TRBD1 (5 bases). With 0 bases removed from V and 1 base from J, the gap between germline ends came to 13 bases. The germline gives CDR1 SGHDT, CDR2 YYEEEE. The CDR3 contains 16 residues. CDR3 sequence: CASSLGSGVGNTEAFF. CDR3 bases: TGTGCCAGCAGCTTGGGATCGGGGGTCGGGAACACTGAAGCTTTCTTT.

The chain uses TRBV11-2 and TRBJ2-7; D perhaps matches TRBD1 (5 bases). V lost 1 base, J lost 2 bases, and 9 bases lay in between. Per germline, CDR1 SGHAT and CDR2 FQNNGV. The CDR3 extends over 14 amino acids. The CDR3 sequence is CASSLGQSAYEQYF. CDR3 DNA: TGTGCCAGCAGCTTAGGACAGTCAGCCTACGAGCAGTACTTC.

The V and J genes are TRBV6-6 and TRBJ1-2, with 7 nucleotides matching TRBD1. Germline assignment: CDR1 MNHNY and CDR2 SVGAGI (reference sequence). CDR3 length: 14 amino acids. J lost 0 bases, V lost 5 bases, and 3 bases had no gene match. This chain's CDR3 is CASSGTDSNYGYTF. The CDR3 DNA reads as TGTGCCAGCAGTGGGACAGACTCTAACTATGGCTACACCTTC.

The chain couples TRBV13 to TRBJ2-3; D not resolved. The length of the CDR3 is 15 residues. CDR1 is PRHDT and CDR2 is FYEKMQ in the germline V gene (reference sequence). V was shortened by 0 bases and J by 0 bases, with 7 bases between the two germline ends. The CDR3 coding sequence is TGTGCCAGCAGCTTAGGTCAACGGAGCACAGATACGCAGTATTTT. It is translated as CASSLGQRSTDTQYF.

The genes are TRBV5-1 and TRBJ1-1; the match to TRBD1 covers 7 bases. CDR3 length: 16 residues. CDR1 and CDR2 from the germline V gene are SGHRS and YFSETQ. Trimming cost V 0 bases and J 1 base; bases outside gene matches: 6. The CDR3 is CASSLEPGQRNTEAFF. CDR3 in DNA: TGCGCCAGCAGCTTGGAACCGGGACAGAGGAACACTGAAGCTTTCTTT.